A single count supports the clone carrying this T cell receptor beta chain. Its antigen is undetermined. Losses at the gene ends were 4 bases for V and 7 bases for J; bases not matched to a gene: 11. The V gene's germline CDR1 is SGHRS and CDR2 YFSETQ. The CDR3 length is 15 residues. Sample time point: blood 4 weeks post-SBRT, at nephrectomy. As to treatment: 15 Gy SBRT to primary tumor, nephrectomy 4 weeks later. Nephrectomy followed 15 Gy stereotactic body radiation by 4 weeks. This renal cell carcinoma was of the clear cell type. The data were obtained in a study of radiation and T cells in renal cell carcinoma. Data came from immunoSEQ multiplex PCR; TCRdb stores just in-frame clones and leaves some out. Altogether approximately 150,000 clones are present, approximately 86% being singletons, with the ten largest covering around 17%. Broader study findings: Top tumor clonotypes rose in blood 2 weeks post-radiation, then contracted.

Source: blood, taken from a patient whose treatment included radiotherapy and nephrectomy. The clonotype originates from a woman aged 45 to 65 with renal cell carcinoma. The rearrangement uses TRBV5-1 and TRBJ1-2; 9 bases are shared with TRBD1. The CDR3 bases are TGCGCCAGCAGCCGATCCGGGACAGGGTCATCTGGCTACACCTTC. Protein product: CASSRSGTGSSGYTF. Based on the CDR3 plus reference TRBV5-1 and TRBJ1-2, the full variable domain is KAGVTQTPRYLIKTRGQQVTLSCSPISGHRSVSWYQQTPGQGLQFLFEYFSETQRNKGNFPGRFSGRQFSNSRSEMNVSTLELGDSALYLCASSRSGTGSSGYTFGSGTRLTVV.